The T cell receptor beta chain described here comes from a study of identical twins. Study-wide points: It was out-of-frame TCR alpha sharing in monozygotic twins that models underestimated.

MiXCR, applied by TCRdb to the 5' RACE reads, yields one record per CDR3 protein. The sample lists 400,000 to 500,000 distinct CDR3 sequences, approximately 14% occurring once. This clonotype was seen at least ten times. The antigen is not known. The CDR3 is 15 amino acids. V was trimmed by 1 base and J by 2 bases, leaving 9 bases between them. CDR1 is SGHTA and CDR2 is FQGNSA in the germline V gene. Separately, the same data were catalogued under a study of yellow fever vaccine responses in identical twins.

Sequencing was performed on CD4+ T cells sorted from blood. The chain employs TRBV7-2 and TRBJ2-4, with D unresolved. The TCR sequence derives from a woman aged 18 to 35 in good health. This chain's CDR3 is CASSLEGFPKNIQYF. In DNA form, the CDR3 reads TGTGCCAGCAGCTTAGAGGGATTTCCCAAAAACATTCAGTACTTC. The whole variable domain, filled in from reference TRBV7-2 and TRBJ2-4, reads GAGVSQSPSNKVTEKGKDVELRCDPISGHTALYWYRQSLGQGLEFLIYFQGNSAPDKSGLPSDRFSAERTGGSVSTLTIQRTQQEDSAVYLCASSLEGFPKNIQYFGAGTRLSVL.